This TCR beta chain was obtained from a study of T cells expressing NK-cell markers. Overall study context: One of eight sequenced donors was HCMV-seronegative; the other seven were seropositive. General observations from the study: Clones of NKG2C+ T cells that had expanded were of unclear HCMV specificity. More than five donors had dominant NKG2C+ clonotypes that comprised about 1.0-7.5% of their CD8+ T cells.

As the method of synthesis, 5'RACE template switching with UMIs yielded TCR beta cDNA. TCRdb re-called the 5' RACE reads and catalogs CDR3 proteins one per entry, DNA excluded. Seen in this sample are 250,000 to 300,000 distinct CDR3 sequences; the ten most common clones hold about 4.2%. Notes on this clonotype: Its antigen is not known.

The CDR3 consists of 17 residues. Germline V gene lookup returns CDR1 MGHDK and CDR2 SYGVNS. Sequenced input: blood T cells: a sorted CD56 or NKG2C T cell subset, CD4+ or CD8+ T cells, or bulk PBMC T cells (not recorded which). This TCR was sampled from a woman aged 18 to 75 in good health. This chain connects TRBV25-1 to TRBJ1-1; the D gene TCRdb calls, TRBD1, cannot be checked with no DNA. CDR3 region: CASSEYILSTGGTEAFF.